This is a list of T cell receptor beta chains from one sample in a study of cytomegalovirus exposure and HLA in healthy donors. Repertoires were generated with immunoSEQ multiplex PCR, while TCRdb's copy carries only in-frame clones and drops some. The sample records approximately 150,000 clones, about four fifths being singletons. Sequenced: PBMCs. These receptors originate from a human donor in good health. CDR3s include the opening cysteine and the closing phenylalanine or tryptophan. A D gene is named only where the DNA matches it firmly. Clone size appears in some rows only: once, few, many, or a class for an expanded clone.

d_call,clone_size,j_call,v_call,cdr3_nt,cdr3_aa
-,-,TRBJ2-7,TRBV6-1,TGTGCCAGCAGTGAAGTTTCCCCTTACGAGCAGTACTTC,CASSEVSPYEQYF
-,-,TRBJ2-3,TRBV7-9,TGTGCCAGCAGCTTACAAGCGTCCACAGATACGCAGTATTTT,CASSLQASTDTQYF
TRBD1,-,TRBJ1-2,TRBV2,TGTGCCAACCTGAGACAGGGGGCACAAGGCTACACCTTC,CANLRQGAQGYTF
-,-,TRBJ2-3,TRBV11-2,TGTGCCAGCAGCTTAGCCTCACTATCACTAGGCACAGATACGCAGTATTTT,CASSLASLSLGTDTQYF
-,-,TRBJ2-3,TRBV19,TGTGCCAGTAGTATTATCTCGTCGGATACGCAGTATTTT,CASSIISSDTQYF
TRBD2,-,TRBJ2-3,TRBV4-2,TGTGCCAGCAGCCAAGACATAGCGGGGGGCGGAGATACGCAGTATTTT,CASSQDIAGGGDTQYF
TRBD2,once,TRBJ2-1,TRBV11-2,TGTGCCAGCAGCTTAGAGACTAGCGGGGGGGCTTACAATGAGCAGTTCTTC,CASSLETSGGAYNEQFF
TRBD1,once,TRBJ2-7,TRBV13,TGTGCCAGCAGCCCCGGGACAGGTCTACCCTACGAGCAGTACTTC,CASSPGTGLPYEQYF
-,-,TRBJ2-6,TRBV5-1,TGCGCCAGCAGTCTTGGGGAGGCAGGGGCCAACGTCCTGACTTTC,CASSLGEAGANVLTF
TRBD1,-,TRBJ2-1,TRBV5-4,TGTGCCAGCAGCGACAGGGGGCCGAACAATGAGCAGTTCTTC,CASSDRGPNNEQFF
TRBD2,-,TRBJ2-1,TRBV27,TGTGCCAGCAGTCCAGGACTAGCGGGAGGAACCTACAATGAGCAGTTCTTC,CASSPGLAGGTYNEQFF
-,few,TRBJ2-7,TRBV7-2,TGTGCCAGCAGCTTAGGCGTCGAGCAGTACTTC,CASSLGVEQYF
TRBD2,-,TRBJ2-3,TRBV7-2,TGTGCCAGCAGCTTAGCTAGGGGACTAGCGGATGCAGATACGCAGTATTTT,CASSLARGLADADTQYF
-,-,TRBJ1-6,TRBV6-5,TGTGCCAGCAACCTGGACAGATCCGGAAATTCACCCCTCCACTTT,CASNLDRSGNSPLHF
TRBD1,-,TRBJ2-7,TRBV2,TGTGCCAGCAGTGAAAGGACAGGGAGCTCCTACGAGCAGTACTTC,CASSERTGSSYEQYF
-,once,TRBJ1-1,TRBV2,TGTGCCAGCAGTGGTGAGGGAACGCCGAACACTGAAGCTTTCTTT,CASSGEGTPNTEAFF
TRBD1,-,TRBJ1-6,TRBV18,TGTGCCAGCTCACCGACAGGGGGCGGTTCACCCCTCCACTTT,CASSPTGGGSPLHF
TRBD1,few,TRBJ2-7,TRBV27,TGTGCCAGCAGGTCGACAGGGATGTCCTACGAGCAGTACTTC,CASRSTGMSYEQYF
-,-,TRBJ2-6,TRBV18,TGTGCCAGCTCACCAGCCGTAGGCGTAGCGGGGGCCAACGTCCTGACTTTC,CASSPAVGVAGANVLTF
-,-,TRBJ2-1,TRBV19,TGTGCCAGTAGTATTTTTAGCGCTGACAATGAGCAGTTCTTC,CASSIFSADNEQFF
TRBD2,-,TRBJ2-2,TRBV18,TGTGCCGCCACTAGCGGGACTGCCCCTGGCACCGGGGAGCTGTTTTTT,CAATSGTAPGTGELFF
-,-,TRBJ2-7,TRBV6-5,TGTGCCAGCAGTTATCGCGACAGAGGCTACGAGCAGTACTTC,CASSYRDRGYEQYF
TRBD2,-,TRBJ2-7,TRBV7-9,TGTGCCAGCAGCCCCCACGGGGGGGATTCCTACGAGCAGTACTTC,CASSPHGGDSYEQYF
TRBD2,-,TRBJ2-1,TRBV28,TGTGCCAGCAATATCCTCCTTCCACCCCTCGGGGTAGCGGGAAGGGCCTACAATGAGCAGTTCTTC,CASNILLPPLGVAGRAYNEQFF
-,-,TRBJ1-2,TRBV7-6,TGTGCCAGCAGCTCGGGGATAACGGGCTATGGCTACACCTTC,CASSSGITGYGYTF
-,-,TRBJ2-7,TRBV7-2,TGTGCCAGCAGCTCCCAGACCCAGAGGGCTCTCTACGAGCAGTACTTC,CASSSQTQRALYEQYF
-,-,TRBJ2-1,TRBV10-2,TGCGCCAGCAGTGATACCCAGCGTCTCATAGGTCGCGATGAGCAGTTCTTC,CASSDTQRLIGRDEQFF
TRBD1,-,TRBJ1-4,TRBV19,TGTGCCAGTAGTATCCAGGGGGCAGGAGAAAAACTGTTTTTT,CASSIQGAGEKLFF
TRBD1,-,TRBJ1-4,TRBV4-2,TGTGCCAGCAGCCAAGACGGGACAGAAAGGGCTAATGAAAAACTGTTTTTT,CASSQDGTERANEKLFF
TRBD2,once,TRBJ2-1,TRBV7-8,TGTGCCAGCAGCCTAAGACGACTAGCGGCGCAGTTCTTC,CASSLRRLAAQFF
-,few,TRBJ1-4,TRBV5-6,TGTGCCAGCAGCTTGGACGGAGCAACTAATGAAAAACTGTTTTTT,CASSLDGATNEKLFF
-,-,TRBJ2-3,TRBV6-6,TGTGCCAGCAGTTACGGGGGGTCCACAGATACGCAGTATTTT,CASSYGGSTDTQYF
TRBD2,-,TRBJ2-5,TRBV5-1,TGCGCCAGCAGCGCCGGGGGGACTTTCACTACGGGGGAGCAGTACTTC,CASSAGGTFTTGEQYF
TRBD2,-,TRBJ2-7,TRBV7-9,TGTACCAGCAGCTTAGCGCTAGCGGGGACCTACGAGCAGTACTTC,CTSSLALAGTYEQYF
TRBD2,-,TRBJ2-1,TRBV10-2,TGCGCCAGCAGGGGACCCCTACGGGGGGGGCCCGATGAGCAGTTCTTC,CASRGPLRGGPDEQFF
-,-,TRBJ1-2,TRBV27,TGTGCCAGCAGTATGACCCGGGGGGCCCGGTTCTATGGCTACACCTTC,CASSMTRGARFYGYTF
TRBD2,-,TRBJ2-7,TRBV4-2,TGTGCCAGCAGCCCGACTAGCGGGAATCCCTACGAGCAGTACTTC,CASSPTSGNPYEQYF
-,-,TRBJ1-2,TRBV14,TGTGCCAGCAGCCCCCTTACAGAAAGTTACTATGGCTACACCTTC,CASSPLTESYYGYTF
TRBD1,-,TRBJ1-1,TRBV18,TGTGCCAGCTCACCGACAGGGTGGCCTGAAGCTTTCTTT,CASSPTGWPEAFF
TRBD2,-,TRBJ2-5,TRBV7-2,TGTGCCAGCAGCGATGACAATAGCGGGAGGATTGAGACTCAGTACTTC,CASSDDNSGRIETQYF